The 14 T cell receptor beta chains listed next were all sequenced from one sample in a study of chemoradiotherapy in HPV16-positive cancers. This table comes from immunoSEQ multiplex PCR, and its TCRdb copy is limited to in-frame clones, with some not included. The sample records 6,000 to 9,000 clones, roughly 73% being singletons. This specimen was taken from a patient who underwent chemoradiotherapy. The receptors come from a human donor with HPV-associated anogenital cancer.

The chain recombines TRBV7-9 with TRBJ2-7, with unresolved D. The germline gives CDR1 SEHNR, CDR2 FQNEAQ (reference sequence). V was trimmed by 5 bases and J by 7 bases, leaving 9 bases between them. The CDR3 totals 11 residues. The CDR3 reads CASSQTVEQYF. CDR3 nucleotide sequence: TGTGCCAGCAGCCAAACAGTGGAGCAGTACTTC.

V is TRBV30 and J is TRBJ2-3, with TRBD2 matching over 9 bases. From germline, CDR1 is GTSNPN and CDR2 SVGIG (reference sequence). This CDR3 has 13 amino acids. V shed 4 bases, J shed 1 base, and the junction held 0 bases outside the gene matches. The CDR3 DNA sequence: TGTGCCTGGACTAGCGGGGGCACAGATACGCAGTATTTT. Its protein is CAWTSGGTDTQYF.

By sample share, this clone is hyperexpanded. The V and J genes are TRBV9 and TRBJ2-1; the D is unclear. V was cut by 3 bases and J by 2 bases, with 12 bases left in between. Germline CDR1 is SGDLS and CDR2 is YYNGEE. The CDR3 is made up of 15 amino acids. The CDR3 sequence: CASSATFRAYNEQFF. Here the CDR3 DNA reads TGTGCCAGCAGCGCGACATTTAGGGCCTACAATGAGCAGTTCTTC. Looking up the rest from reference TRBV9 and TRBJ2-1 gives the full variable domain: DSGVTQTPKHLITATGQRVTLRCSPRSGDLSVYWYQQSLDQGLQFLIQYYNGEERAKGNILERFSAQQFPDLHSELNLSSLELGDSALYFCASSATFRAYNEQFFGPGTRLTVL.

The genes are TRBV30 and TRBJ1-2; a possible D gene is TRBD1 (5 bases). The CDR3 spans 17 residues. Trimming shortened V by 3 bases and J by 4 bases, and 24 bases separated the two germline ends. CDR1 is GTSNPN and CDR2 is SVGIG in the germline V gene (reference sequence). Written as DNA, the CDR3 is TGTGCCTGGAGGGACGAGTCGGGACTTTGGGAAGGCTATGGCTACACCTTC. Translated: CAWRDESGLWEGYGYTF.

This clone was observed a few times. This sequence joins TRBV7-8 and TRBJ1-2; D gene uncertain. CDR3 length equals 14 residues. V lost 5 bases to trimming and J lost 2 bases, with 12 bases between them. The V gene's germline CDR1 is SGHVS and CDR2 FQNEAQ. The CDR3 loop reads CASSPVRSNYGYTF. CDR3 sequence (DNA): TGTGCCAGCAGCCCTGTACGGTCCAACTATGGCTACACCTTC.

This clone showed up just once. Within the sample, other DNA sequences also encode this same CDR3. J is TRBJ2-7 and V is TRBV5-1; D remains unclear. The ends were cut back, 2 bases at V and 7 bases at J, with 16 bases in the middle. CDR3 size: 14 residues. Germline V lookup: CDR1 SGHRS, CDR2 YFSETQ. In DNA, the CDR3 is TGCGCCAGCAGCTTAACAGCCAGACTTGAGGAGCAGTACTTC. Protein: CASSLTARLEEQYF.

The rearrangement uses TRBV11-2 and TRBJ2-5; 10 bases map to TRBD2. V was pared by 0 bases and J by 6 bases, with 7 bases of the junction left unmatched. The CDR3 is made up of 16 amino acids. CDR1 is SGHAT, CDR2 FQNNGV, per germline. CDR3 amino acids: CASSLDLGTSVKTQYF. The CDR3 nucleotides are TGTGCCAGCAGCTTAGACCTGGGGACTAGCGTAAAGACCCAGTACTTC. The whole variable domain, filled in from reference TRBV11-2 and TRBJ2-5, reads EAGVAQSPRYKIIEKRQSVAFWCNPISGHATLYWYQQILGQGPKLLIQFQNNGVVDDSQLPKDRFSAERLKGVDSTLKIQPAKLEDSAVYLCASSLDLGTSVKTQYFGPGTRLLVL.

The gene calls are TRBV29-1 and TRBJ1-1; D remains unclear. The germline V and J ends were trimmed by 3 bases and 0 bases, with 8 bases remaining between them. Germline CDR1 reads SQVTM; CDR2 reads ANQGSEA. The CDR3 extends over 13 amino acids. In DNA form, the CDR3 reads TGCAGCGTTGAGAGGCAAATGAACACTGAAGCTTTCTTT. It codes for CSVERQMNTEAFF.

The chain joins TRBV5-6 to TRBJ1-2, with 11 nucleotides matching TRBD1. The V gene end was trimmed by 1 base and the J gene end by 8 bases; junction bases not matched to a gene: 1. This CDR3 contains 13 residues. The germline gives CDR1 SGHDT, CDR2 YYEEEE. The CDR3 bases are TGTGCCAGCAGCTTGTGGGACAGGGGGGGCTACACCTTC. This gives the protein CASSLWDRGGYTF.

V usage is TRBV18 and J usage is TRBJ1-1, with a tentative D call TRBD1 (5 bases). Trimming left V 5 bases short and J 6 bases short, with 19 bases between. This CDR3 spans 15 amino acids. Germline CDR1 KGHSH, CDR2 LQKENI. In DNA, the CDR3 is TGTGCCAGCTCAGACGGGCCAACAGGAATCGCTGAAGCTTTCTTT. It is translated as CASSDGPTGIAEAFF.

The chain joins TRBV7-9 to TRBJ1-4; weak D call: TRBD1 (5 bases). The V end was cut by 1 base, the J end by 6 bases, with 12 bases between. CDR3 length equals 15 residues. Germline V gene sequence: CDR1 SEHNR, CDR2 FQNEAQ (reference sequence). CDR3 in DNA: TGTGCCAGCAGCTTAGACGGGCAGGGTCATGAAAAACTGTTTTTT. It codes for CASSLDGQGHEKLFF.

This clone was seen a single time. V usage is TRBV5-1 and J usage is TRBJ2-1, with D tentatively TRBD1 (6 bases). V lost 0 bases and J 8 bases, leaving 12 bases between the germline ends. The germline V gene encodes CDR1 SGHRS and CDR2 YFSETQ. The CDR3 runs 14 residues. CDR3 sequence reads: CASSLGGPMDEQFF. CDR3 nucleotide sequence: TGCGCCAGCAGCTTGGGGGGGCCGATGGATGAGCAGTTCTTC.

CDR3 sequence: CASSLPGTGPYGYTF. CDR3 DNA: TGTGCCAGCAGTCTGCCCGGGACAGGGCCCTATGGCTACACCTTC. The rearrangement joins TRBV28 to TRBJ1-2, with 9 nucleotides matching TRBD1. The CDR3 loop spans 15 amino acids. Germline CDR1 reads MDHEN; CDR2 reads SYDVKM. The ends lost 5 bases at V and 4 bases at J; junction bases unmatched: 8.

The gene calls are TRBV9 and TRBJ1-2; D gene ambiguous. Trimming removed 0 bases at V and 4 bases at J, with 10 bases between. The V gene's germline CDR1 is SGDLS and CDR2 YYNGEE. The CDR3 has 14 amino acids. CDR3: CASSVGGDTYGYTF. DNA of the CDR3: TGTGCCAGCAGCGTAGGGGGAGACACCTATGGCTACACCTTC.